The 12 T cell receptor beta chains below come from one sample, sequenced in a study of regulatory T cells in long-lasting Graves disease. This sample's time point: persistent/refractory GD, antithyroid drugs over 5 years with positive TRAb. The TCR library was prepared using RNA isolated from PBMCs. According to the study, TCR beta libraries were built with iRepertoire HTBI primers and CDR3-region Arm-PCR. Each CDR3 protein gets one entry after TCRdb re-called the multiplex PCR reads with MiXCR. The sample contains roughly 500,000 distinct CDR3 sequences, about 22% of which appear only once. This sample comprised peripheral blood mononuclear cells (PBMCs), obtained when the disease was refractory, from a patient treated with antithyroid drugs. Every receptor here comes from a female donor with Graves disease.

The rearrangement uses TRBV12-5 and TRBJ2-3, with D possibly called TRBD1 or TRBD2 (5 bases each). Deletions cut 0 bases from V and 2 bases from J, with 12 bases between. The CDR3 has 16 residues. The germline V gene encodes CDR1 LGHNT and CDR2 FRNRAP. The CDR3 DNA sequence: TGTGCTAGTGGTTTGGTAGGGACGGAGTACACAGATACGCAGTATTTT. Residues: CASGLVGTEYTDTQYF.

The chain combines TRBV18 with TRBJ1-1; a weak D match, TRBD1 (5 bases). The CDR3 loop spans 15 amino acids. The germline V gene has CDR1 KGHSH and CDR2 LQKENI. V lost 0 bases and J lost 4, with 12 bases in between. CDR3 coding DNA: TGTGCCAGCTCACCACCGGCGGGGAGGGGCACTGAAGCTTTCTTT. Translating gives CASSPPAGRGTEAFF.

This CDR3 is CASSIGLAGLSYEQYF. Here the CDR3 DNA reads TGTGCCAGTAGTATCGGACTAGCGGGACTCTCCTACGAGCAGTACTTC. J is TRBJ2-7 and V is TRBV19, with 12 positions matching TRBD2. V lost 3 bases and J lost 0; bases outside the gene matches: 3. The germline CDR1 and CDR2 sequences are LNHDA and SQIVND (reference sequence). This CDR3 is built from 16 residues.

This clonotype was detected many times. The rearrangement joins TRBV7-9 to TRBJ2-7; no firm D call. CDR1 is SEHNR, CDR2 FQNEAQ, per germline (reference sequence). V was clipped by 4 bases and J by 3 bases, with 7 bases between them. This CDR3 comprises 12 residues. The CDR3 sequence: CASSSTGYEQYF. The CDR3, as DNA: TGTGCCAGCAGCTCAACCGGCTACGAGCAGTACTTC. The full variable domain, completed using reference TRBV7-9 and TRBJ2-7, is DTGVSQNPRHKITKRGQNVTFRCDPISEHNRLYWYRQTLGQGPEFLTYFQNEAQLEKSRLLSDRFSAERPKGSFSTLEIQRTEQGDSAMYLCASSSTGYEQYFGPGTRLTVT.

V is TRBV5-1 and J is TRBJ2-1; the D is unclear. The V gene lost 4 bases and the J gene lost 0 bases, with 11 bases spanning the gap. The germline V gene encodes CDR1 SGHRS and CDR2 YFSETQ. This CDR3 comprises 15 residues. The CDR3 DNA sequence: TGCGCCAGCAGCCCCAGACACCTCTCCTACAATGAGCAGTTCTTC. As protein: CASSPRHLSYNEQFF.

The CDR3 here is CASSQGDRGHYGYTF. Written as DNA, the CDR3 is TGCGCCAGCAGCCAAGGGGACAGGGGGCACTATGGCTACACCTTC. The genes are TRBV4-3 and TRBJ1-2; 12 nucleotides line up with TRBD1. Per germline, CDR1 LGHNA and CDR2 YSLEER. Trimming at V came to 1 base and at J to 3 bases, leaving 0 bases not matched to a gene. This CDR3 region has 15 residues.

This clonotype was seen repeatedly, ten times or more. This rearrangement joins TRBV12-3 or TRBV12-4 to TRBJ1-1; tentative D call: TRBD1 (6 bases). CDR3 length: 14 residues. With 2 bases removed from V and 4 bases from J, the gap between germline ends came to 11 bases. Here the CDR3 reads CASSLLQGSTEAFF. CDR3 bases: TGTGCCAGCAGTTTACTGCAGGGGAGCACTGAAGCTTTCTTT.

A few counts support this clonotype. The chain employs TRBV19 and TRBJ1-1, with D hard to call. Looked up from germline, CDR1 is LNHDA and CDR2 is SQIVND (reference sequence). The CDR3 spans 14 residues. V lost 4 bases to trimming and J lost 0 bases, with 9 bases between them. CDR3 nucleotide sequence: TGTGCCAGTAGTAGAGAAGCCCTGAACACTGAAGCTTTCTTT. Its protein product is CASSREALNTEAFF.

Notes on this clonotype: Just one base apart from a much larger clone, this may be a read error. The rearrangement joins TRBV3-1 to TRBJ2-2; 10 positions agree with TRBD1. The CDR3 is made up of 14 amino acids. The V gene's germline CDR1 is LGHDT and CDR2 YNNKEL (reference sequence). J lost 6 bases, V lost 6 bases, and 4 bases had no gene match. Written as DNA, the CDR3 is TGTGCCAGCAGGCCCGGGACAGGGGCCGGGGAGCTGTTTTTT. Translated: CASRPGTGAGELFF. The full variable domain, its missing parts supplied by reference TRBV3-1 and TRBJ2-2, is DTAVSQTPKYLVTQMGNDKSIKCEQNLGHDTMYWYKQDSKKFLKIMFSYNNKELIINETVPNRFSPKSPDKAHLNLHINSLELGDSAVYFCASRPGTGAGELFFGEGSRLTVL.

CDR3 amino acids: CASSPHPNEPPQHF. The CDR3 coding sequence is TGTGCCAGCAGCCCTCACCCGAACGAGCCGCCCCAGCATTTT. The V call is TRBV7-2, the J call TRBJ1-5; no firm D call. The CDR3 consists of 14 residues. Trimming cost V 5 bases and J 9 bases, with 17 bases left between them. The germline gives CDR1 SGHTA, CDR2 FQGNSA. The full variable domain, with the rest looked up from reference TRBV7-2 and TRBJ1-5, is GAGVSQSPSNKVTEKGKDVELRCDPISGHTALYWYRQSLGQGLEFLIYFQGNSAPDKSGLPSDRFSAERTGGSVSTLTIQRTQQEDSAVYLCASSPHPNEPPQHFGDGTRLSIL.

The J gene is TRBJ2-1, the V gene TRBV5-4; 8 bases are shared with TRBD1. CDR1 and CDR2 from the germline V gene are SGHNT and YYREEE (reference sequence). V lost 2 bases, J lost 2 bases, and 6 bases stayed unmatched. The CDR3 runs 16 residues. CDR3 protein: CASSFQGAGPYNEQFF. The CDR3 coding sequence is TGTGCCAGCAGCTTTCAGGGGGCAGGCCCCTACAATGAGCAGTTCTTC.

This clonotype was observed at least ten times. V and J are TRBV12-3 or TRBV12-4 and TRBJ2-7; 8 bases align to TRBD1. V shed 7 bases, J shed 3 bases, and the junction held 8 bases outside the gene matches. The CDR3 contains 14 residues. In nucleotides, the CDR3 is TGTGCCAGCACTCGAAGGGACAGGATCTACGAGCAGTACTTC. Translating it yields CASTRRDRIYEQYF.